These 3 T cell receptor beta chains were all obtained from the same sample, sequenced in a study of T cells after yellow fever vaccination. TCRdb fed the 5' RACE reads into MiXCR, producing one record per CDR3 protein. Among fewer than 100,000 distinct CDR3 sequences listed, around 9.8% were seen once. The sample was CD8+ T cells not binding an NS4B(214-222) dextramer, sorted from PBMCs, taken around 14 days after the first yellow fever vaccination. Receptor source: a man between 18 and 29 years old who received the YFV17D yellow fever vaccine.

The table lists this clonotype with a few counts. This chain links TRBV20-1 with TRBJ1-2, with 8 bases aligning to TRBD1. CDR3 length: 14 amino acids. Germline loops: CDR1 DFQATT, CDR2 SNEGSKA (reference sequence). V lost 3 bases, J lost 6 bases, and 9 bases stayed unmatched. The CDR3 reads CSARDRAKRNGYTF. In DNA form, the CDR3 reads TGCAGTGCTAGGGACAGGGCAAAGCGAAATGGCTACACCTTC.

This clonotype turned up a few times. The chain recombines TRBV11-2 with TRBJ2-7; D may be TRBD1 or TRBD2 (6 bases each). V shed 5 bases and J shed 7 bases, with 18 bases lying between them. Germline V lookup: CDR1 SGHAT, CDR2 FQNNGV. This CDR3 has 14 residues. CDR3 region: CASSLRGTPREQYF. CDR3 DNA sequence: TGTGCCAGCAGCCTGCGCGGGACACCGAGGGAGCAGTACTTC.

The gene calls are TRBV11-2 and TRBJ2-2; TRBD1 agrees at 8 bases. The CDR3 length is 16 residues. Unmatched junction bases numbered 8, after V lost 6 bases and J lost 2 bases. Germline-derived CDR1 and CDR2 are SGHAT and FQNNGV. CDR3 region: CASRSRQGKNTGELFF. CDR3 nucleotide sequence: TGTGCCAGCAGAAGCAGACAGGGGAAAAACACCGGGGAGCTGTTTTTT.